This T cell receptor beta chain comes out of a study of T cell responses to AZD1222 COVID-19 vaccine. The wider study: Second-dose schedules of about 4 or about 12 weeks were combined.

TCRdb's copy holds only in-frame clones and misses some; the assay was immunoSEQ multiplex PCR. The sample yields some 160,000 clones, about 92% seen once. Findings of the study overall: The sample set comprised mostly white British donors with more females, and clonal diversity was possibly underestimated. Repertoire sampling happened only post peak T cell response.

This clone has a single count. What it recognizes is unknown. The CDR3 totals 17 residues. The V and J ends lost 4 bases and 0 bases respectively, with 16 bases between them. In germline, CDR1 is MNHEY, CDR2 SMNVEV (reference sequence). The sequence derives from an adult in good health. The chain uses TRBV27 and TRBJ1-5, with a weak D call TRBD1 (6 bases). The specimen comprised peripheral blood, sampled on day 0 of AZD1222 vaccination. The CDR3 loop is CASSWNRGRGSNQPQHF. The CDR3 nucleotides read TGTGCCAGCAGTTGGAATCGGGGGCGAGGTAGCAATCAGCCCCAGCATTTT.